The sequence of this TCR beta chain was determined in a study of T-cell memory formation after mild COVID-19. With regard to this clonotype: Its specificity is not known.

V lost 3 bases and J lost 4, with 16 bases in between. This CDR3 is built from 16 residues. The TCR alpha and TCR beta cDNA libraries, bearing sample barcodes and UMIs, were generated by 5'RACE using constant-segment primers. MiXCR, applied by TCRdb to the 5' RACE reads, yields one record per CDR3 protein. The data show a few hundred thousand distinct CDR3 sequences, with roughly 21% seen just once and approximately 8.4% held by the top ten. Overall study findings and caveats: Among contracting clones, CD4+ were mainly CM/EM and CD8+ enriched in EMRA. In pre-infection memory, a portion of responding clones appeared, which suggested that cross-reactive memory joined.

This chain joins TRBV12-3 or TRBV12-4 and TRBJ1-5; D is unclear. This clonotype was obtained from an adult woman who had mild COVID-19 (a few samples of this study predate the infection). Cell type and time point are not known. The material sequenced was PBMCs or a T cell subset sorted from them (not recorded which). The CDR3 coding sequence is TGTGCCAGCAGTTTTGAGGGCAGGCTCCGAAATCAGCCCCAGCATTTT. Translating it yields CASSFEGRLRNQPQHF.